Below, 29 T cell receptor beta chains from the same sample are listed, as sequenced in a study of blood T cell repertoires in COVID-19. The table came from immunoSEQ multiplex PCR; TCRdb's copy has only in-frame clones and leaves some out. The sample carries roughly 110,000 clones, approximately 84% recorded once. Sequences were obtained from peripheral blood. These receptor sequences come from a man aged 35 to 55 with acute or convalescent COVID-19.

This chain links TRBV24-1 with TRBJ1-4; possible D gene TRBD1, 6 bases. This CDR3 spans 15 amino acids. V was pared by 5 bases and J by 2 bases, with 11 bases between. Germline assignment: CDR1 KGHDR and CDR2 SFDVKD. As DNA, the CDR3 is TGTGCCACCAGTGCCTGGGGGGGCACTAATGAAAAACTGTTTTTT. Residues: CATSAWGGTNEKLFF.

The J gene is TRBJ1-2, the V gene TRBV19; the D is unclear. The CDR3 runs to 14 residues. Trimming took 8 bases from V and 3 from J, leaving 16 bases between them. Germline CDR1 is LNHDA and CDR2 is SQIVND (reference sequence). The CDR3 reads CASGRQGRDYGYTF. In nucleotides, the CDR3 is TGTGCCAGTGGAAGACAAGGCAGAGACTATGGCTACACCTTC.

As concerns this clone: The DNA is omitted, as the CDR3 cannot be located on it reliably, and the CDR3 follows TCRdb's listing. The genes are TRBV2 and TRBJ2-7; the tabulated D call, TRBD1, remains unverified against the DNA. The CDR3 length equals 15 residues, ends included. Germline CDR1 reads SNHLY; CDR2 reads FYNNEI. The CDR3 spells CASSSGQGGLGEQYF.

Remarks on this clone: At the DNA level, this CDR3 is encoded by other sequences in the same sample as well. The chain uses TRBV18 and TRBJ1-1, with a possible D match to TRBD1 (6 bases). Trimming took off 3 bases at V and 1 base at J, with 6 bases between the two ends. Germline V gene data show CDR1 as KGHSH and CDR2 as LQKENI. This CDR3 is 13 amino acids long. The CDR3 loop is CASSPGQNTEAFF. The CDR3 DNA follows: TGTGCCAGCTCACCGGGACAGAACACTGAAGCTTTCTTT.

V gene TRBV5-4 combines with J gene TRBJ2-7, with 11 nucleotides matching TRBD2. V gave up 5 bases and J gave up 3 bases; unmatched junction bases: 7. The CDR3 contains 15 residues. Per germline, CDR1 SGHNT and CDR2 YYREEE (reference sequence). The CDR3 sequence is CASSGSGGANYEQYF. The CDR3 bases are TGTGCCAGCAGTGGTAGCGGGGGGGCTAACTACGAGCAGTACTTC. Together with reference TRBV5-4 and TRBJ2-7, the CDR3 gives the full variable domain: ETGVTQSPTHLIKTRGQQVTLRCSSQSGHNTVSWYQQALGQGPQFIFQYYREEENGRGNFPPRFSGLQFPNYSSELNVNALELDDSALYLCASSGSGGANYEQYFGPGTRLTVT.

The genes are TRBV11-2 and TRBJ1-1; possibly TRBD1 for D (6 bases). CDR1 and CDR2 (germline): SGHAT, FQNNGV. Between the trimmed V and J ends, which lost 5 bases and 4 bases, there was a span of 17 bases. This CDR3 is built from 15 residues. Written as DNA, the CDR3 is TGTGCCAGCAGCCCCTACAGGGATAGGGCCACTGAAGCTTTCTTT. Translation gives CASSPYRDRATEAFF.

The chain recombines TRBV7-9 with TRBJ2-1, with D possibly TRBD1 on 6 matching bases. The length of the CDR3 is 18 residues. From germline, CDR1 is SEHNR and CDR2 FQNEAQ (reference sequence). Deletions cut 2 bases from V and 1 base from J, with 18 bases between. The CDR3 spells CASSLHEPTGFSYNEQFF. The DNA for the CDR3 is TGTGCCAGCAGCTTACACGAGCCAACAGGGTTTTCCTACAATGAGCAGTTCTTC.

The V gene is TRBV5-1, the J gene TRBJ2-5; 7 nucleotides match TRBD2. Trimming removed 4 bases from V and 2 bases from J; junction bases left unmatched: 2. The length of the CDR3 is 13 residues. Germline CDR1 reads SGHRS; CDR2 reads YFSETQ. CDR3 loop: CASSLGGQETQYF. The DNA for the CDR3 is TGCGCCAGCAGCCTCGGGGGGCAAGAGACCCAGTACTTC.

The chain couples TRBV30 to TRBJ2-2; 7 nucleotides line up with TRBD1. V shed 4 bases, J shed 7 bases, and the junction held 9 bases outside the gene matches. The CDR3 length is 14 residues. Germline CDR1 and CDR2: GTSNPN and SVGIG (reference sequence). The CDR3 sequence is CAWTVWDSDGELFF. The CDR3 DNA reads TGTGCCTGGACCGTGTGGGACAGCGACGGGGAGCTGTTTTTT.

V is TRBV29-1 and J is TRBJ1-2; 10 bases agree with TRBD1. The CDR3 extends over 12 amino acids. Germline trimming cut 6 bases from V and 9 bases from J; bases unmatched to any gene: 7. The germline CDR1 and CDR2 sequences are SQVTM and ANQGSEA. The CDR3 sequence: CSVATGGESYTF. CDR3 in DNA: TGCAGCGTCGCGACAGGGGGCGAAAGCTACACCTTC.

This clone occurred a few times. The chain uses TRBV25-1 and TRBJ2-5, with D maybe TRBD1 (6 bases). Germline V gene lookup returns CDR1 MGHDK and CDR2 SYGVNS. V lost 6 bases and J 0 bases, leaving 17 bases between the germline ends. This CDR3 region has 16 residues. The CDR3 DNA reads TGTGCCAGCAGGGACGATGGACAGCTATACCAAGAGACCCAGTACTTC. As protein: CASRDDGQLYQETQYF. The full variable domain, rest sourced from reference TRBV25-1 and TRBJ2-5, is EADIYQTPRYLVIGTGKKITLECSQTMGHDKMYWYQQDPGMELHLIHYSYGVNSTEKGDLSSESTVSRIRTEHFPLTLESARPSHTSQYLCASRDDGQLYQETQYFGPGTRLLVL.

In DNA, the CDR3 is TGCGCCATCCTACGGGACAGGGGAGTGGGAAACACCATATATTTT. Residues: CAILRDRGVGNTIYF. The chain recombines TRBV5-1 with TRBJ1-3, with 10 positions matching TRBD1. Looked up from germline, CDR1 is SGHRS and CDR2 is YFSETQ. The CDR3 consists of 15 residues. V lost 9 bases to trimming and J lost 4 bases; unmatched junction nucleotides: 10. Filled out from reference TRBV5-1 and TRBJ1-3, the complete variable domain reads KAGVTQTPRYLIKTRGQQVTLSCSPISGHRSVSWYQQTPGQGLQFLFEYFSETQRNKGNFPGRFSGRQFSNSRSEMNVSTLELGDSALYLCAILRDRGVGNTIYFGEGSWLTVV.

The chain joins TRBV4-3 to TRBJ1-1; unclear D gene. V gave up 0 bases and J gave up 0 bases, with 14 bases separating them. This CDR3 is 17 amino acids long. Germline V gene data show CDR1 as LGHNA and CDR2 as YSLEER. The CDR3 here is CASSQEGGFRMNTEAFF. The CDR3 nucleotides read TGCGCCAGCAGCCAAGAAGGAGGGTTTAGGATGAACACTGAAGCTTTCTTT.

The CDR3 DNA is TGTGCCAGCAGCCTGGACAGGGGCGGCAACACTGAAGCTTTCTTT. Amino acids: CASSLDRGGNTEAFF. V is TRBV27 and J is TRBJ1-1, with TRBD1 matching over 9 bases. This CDR3 has 15 residues. Germline loops: CDR1 MNHEY, CDR2 SMNVEV (reference sequence). The ends lost 6 bases at V and 2 bases at J; junction bases unmatched: 7.

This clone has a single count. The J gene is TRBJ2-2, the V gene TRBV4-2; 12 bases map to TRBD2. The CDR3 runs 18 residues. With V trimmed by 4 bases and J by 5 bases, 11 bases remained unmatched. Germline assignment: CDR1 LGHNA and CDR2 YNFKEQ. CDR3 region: CASSRAIPSGGETGELFF. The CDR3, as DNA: TGTGCCAGCAGCCGAGCCATTCCTAGCGGGGGGGAAACCGGGGAGCTGTTTTTT.

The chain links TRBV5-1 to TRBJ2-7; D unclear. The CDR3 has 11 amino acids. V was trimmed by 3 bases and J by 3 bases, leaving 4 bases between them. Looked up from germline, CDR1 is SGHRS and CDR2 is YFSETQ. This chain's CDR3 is CASSSNYEQYF. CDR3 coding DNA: TGCGCCAGCAGCTCCAACTACGAGCAGTACTTC.

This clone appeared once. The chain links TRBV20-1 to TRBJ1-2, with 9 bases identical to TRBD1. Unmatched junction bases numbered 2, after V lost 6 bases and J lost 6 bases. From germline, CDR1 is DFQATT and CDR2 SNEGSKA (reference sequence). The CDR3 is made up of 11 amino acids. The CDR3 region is CSATGGNGYTF. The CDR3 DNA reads TGCAGTGCGACAGGGGGAAATGGCTACACCTTC.

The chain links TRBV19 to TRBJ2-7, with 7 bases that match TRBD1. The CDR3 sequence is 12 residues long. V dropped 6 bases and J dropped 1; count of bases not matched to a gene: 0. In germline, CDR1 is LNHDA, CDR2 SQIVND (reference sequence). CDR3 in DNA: TGTGCCAGTAGGGACAGGTCCTACGAGCAGTACTTC. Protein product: CASRDRSYEQYF.

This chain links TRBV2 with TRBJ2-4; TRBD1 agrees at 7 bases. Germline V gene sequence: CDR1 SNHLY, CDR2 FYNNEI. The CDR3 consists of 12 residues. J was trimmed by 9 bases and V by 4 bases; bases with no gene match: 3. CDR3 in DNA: TGTGCCAGCAGTGTGACAGGGAGCATTCAGTACTTC. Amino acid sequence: CASSVTGSIQYF.

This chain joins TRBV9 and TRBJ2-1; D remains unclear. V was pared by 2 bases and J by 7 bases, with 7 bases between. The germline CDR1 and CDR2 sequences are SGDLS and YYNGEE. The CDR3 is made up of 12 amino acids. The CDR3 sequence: CASSVGVNEQFF. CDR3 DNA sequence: TGTGCCAGCAGCGTCGGAGTAAATGAGCAGTTCTTC.

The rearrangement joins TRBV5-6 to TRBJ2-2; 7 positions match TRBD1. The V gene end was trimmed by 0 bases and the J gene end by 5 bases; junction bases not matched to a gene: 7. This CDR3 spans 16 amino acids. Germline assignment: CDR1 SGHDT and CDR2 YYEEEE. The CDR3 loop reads CASSLVRQGGTGELFF. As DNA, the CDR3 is TGTGCCAGCAGCTTGGTGCGACAGGGCGGGACCGGGGAGCTGTTTTTT.

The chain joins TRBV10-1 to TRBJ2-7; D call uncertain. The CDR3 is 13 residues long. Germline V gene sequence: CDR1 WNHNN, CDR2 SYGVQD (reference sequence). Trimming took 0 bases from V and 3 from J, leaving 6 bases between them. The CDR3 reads CASSESPGYEQYF. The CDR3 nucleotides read TGCGCCAGCAGTGAGTCCCCGGGCTACGAGCAGTACTTC.

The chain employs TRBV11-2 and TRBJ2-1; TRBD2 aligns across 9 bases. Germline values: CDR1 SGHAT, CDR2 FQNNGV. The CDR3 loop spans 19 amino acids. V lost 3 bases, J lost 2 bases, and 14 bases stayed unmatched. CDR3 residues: CASSLFRRLADVPYNEQFF. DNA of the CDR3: TGTGCCAGCAGCTTGTTTAGGAGACTAGCGGATGTACCCTACAATGAGCAGTTCTTC.

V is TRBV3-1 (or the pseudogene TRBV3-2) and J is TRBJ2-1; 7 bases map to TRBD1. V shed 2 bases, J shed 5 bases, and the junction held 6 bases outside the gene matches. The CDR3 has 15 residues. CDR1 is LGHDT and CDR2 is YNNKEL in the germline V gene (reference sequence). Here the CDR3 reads CASSQMTGYHNEQFF. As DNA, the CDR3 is TGTGCCAGCAGCCAAATGACAGGGTACCACAATGAGCAGTTCTTC.

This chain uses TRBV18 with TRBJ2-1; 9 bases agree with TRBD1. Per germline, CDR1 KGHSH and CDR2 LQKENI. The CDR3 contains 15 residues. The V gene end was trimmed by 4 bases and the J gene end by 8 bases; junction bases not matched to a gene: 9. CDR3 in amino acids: CASSQSPDRGYEQFF. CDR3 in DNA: TGTGCCAGCTCACAGAGTCCGGACAGGGGATATGAGCAGTTCTTC.

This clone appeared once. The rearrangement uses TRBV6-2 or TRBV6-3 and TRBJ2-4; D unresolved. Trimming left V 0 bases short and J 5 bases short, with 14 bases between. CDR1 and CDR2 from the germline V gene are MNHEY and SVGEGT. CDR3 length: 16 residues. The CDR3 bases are TGTGCCAGCAGTTACTCGGGCCTTGGCAACGAAAACATTCAGTACTTC. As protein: CASSYSGLGNENIQYF.

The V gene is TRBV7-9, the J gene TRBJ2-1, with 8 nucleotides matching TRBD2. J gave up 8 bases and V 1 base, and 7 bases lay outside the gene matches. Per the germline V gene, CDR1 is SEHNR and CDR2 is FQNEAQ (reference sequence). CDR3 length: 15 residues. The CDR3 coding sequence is TGTGCCAGCAGCTTAGGGGGGACTAGTACCGATGAGCAGTTCTTC. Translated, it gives CASSLGGTSTDEQFF.

The CDR3 DNA reads as TGTGCCAGCAGTGTCCTACAAGAGACCCAGTACTTC. Translated, it gives CASSVLQETQYF. J is TRBJ2-5 and V is TRBV2; D is unresolved. The length of the CDR3 is 12 residues. Trimming stripped 4 bases from V and 2 bases from J, with 5 bases between. From germline, CDR1 is SNHLY and CDR2 FYNNEI.

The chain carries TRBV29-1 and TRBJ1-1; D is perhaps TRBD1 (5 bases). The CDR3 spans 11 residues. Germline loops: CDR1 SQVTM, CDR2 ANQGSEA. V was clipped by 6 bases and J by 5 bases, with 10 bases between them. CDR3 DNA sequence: TGCAGCGTCAGGGTTCTAACTGAAGCTTTCTTT. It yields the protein CSVRVLTEAFF. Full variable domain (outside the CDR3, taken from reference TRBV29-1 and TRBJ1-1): SAVISQKPSRDICQRGTSLTIQCQVDSQVTMMFWYRQQPGQSLTLIATANQGSEATYESGFVIDKFPISRPNLTFSTLTVSNMSPEDSSIYLCSVRVLTEAFFGQGTRLTVV.